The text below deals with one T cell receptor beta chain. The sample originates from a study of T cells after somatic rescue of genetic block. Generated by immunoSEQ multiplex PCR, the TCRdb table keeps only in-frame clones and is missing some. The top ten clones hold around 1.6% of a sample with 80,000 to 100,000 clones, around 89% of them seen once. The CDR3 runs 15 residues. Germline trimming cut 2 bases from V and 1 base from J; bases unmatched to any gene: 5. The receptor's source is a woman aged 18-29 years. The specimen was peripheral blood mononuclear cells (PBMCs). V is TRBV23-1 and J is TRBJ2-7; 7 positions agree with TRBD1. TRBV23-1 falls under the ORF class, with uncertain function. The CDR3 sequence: CASSQAGGESYEQYF. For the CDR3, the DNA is TGCGCCAGCAGTCAAGCAGGGGGTGAGTCCTACGAGCAGTACTTC.